These 6 T cell receptor beta chains were sequenced from one sample in a study of graft-versus-host responses after intestinal transplantation. Libraries were prepared by immunoSEQ multiplex PCR; TCRdb keeps only in-frame clonotypes and omits some of them. The sample records about 29,000 clones, more than 85% being singletons. The sequenced sample was PBMCs, obtained about 65 days after intestinal transplant. The source is a human patient who received an intestinal transplant, so some T cells may come from the graft donor.

CDR3 nucleotides: TGTGCCAGCAGTGAAATGGGATCTAACTATGGCTACACCTTC. Amino acid sequence: CASSEMGSNYGYTF. The chain joins TRBV6-1 to TRBJ1-2; D remains unclear. Germline CDR1 reads MNHNS; CDR2 reads SASEGT. This CDR3 contains 14 residues. The V and J ends lost 2 bases and 0 bases respectively, with 7 bases between them.

The chain links TRBV11-1 to TRBJ2-1; the match to TRBD1 covers 7 bases. The V and J ends lost 3 bases and 2 bases, in that order; junction bases with no gene match: 4. The V gene's germline CDR1 is SGHAT and CDR2 FQDESV (reference sequence). There are 15 residues in the CDR3. CDR3 sequence: CASSLNRGPYNEQFF. In DNA, the CDR3 is TGTGCCAGCAGCTTGAACAGGGGACCCTACAATGAGCAGTTCTTC.

The genes are TRBV7-2 and TRBJ1-4, with a possible D match to TRBD1 (5 bases). The CDR3 has 15 amino acids. The V end was cut by 4 bases, the J end by 4 bases, with 13 bases between. Per the germline V gene, CDR1 is SGHTA and CDR2 is FQGNSA. CDR3 loop: CASSSEGTINEKLFF. In nucleotides, the CDR3 is TGTGCCAGCAGCTCCGAGGGGACGATTAATGAAAAACTGTTTTTT.

The rearrangement joins TRBV9 to TRBJ1-1, with TRBD1 matching over 10 bases. V shed 4 bases, J shed 5 bases, and the junction held 23 bases outside the gene matches. The germline CDR1 and CDR2 sequences are SGDLS and YYNGEE. CDR3 length: 20 amino acids. CDR3 protein: CASSSTPMTGGAGSKTEAFF. The CDR3 coding sequence is TGTGCCAGCAGCTCAACCCCCATGACAGGGGGCGCAGGGTCGAAGACTGAAGCTTTCTTT.

In its sample, this clone was seen once. The chain uses TRBV19 and TRBJ1-2; D not resolved. Between the trimmed V and J ends, which lost 1 base and 0 bases, there was a span of 9 bases. Germline lookup yields CDR1 LNHDA and CDR2 SQIVND (reference sequence). CDR3 length: 15 residues. CDR3 bases: TGTGCCAGTAGTATAGGACTGGGAGCTAACTATGGCTACACCTTC. Amino acid sequence: CASSIGLGANYGYTF.

Regarding this clone: At one boundary the junction diverges from the germline segment, which might be a read error. The chain employs TRBV2 and TRBJ2-1; D uncertain. The germline V gene encodes CDR1 SNHLY and CDR2 FYNNEI. The CDR3 is 15 residues long. CDR3 sequence (DNA): TGTGCCAGCAGTGCCGCAGACCTCTCCCACAATGAGCAGTTCTTC. Its protein product is CASSAADLSHNEQFF.